The TCR beta chain described here comes from a study of T cell repertoires in cytomegalovirus infection. Note on this clonotype: Its antigen is currently unknown.

After removal of 6 bases from V and 6 bases from J, the junction contained 5 bases not matched to a gene. The CDR3 runs to 13 residues. CDR1 SGHVS and CDR2 FQNEAQ come from the germline V gene. TCRdb redid the calling of the reads with MiXCR, one entry per CDR3 protein. The repertoire holds some 920,000 distinct CDR3 sequences, around 31% seen once, with over 13% in the top ten. V and J are TRBV7-8 and TRBJ1-1; TRBD1 agrees at 9 bases. The specimen comprised cultured CD8+ T cells from PBMCs, sampled from culture after CMV antigen stimulation. The source is a human donor in good health (CMV status not recorded). Some clones in this sample may be carry-over from other donors' samples. The CDR3 loop is CASRVDRGSEAFF. Here the CDR3 DNA reads TGTGCCAGCAGGGTAGACAGGGGGTCTGAAGCTTTCTTT.